Listed here is a single T cell receptor beta chain. The antigen is undetermined. These data come from a study of cytomegalovirus exposure and HLA in healthy donors. Germline CDR1 reads GTSNPN; CDR2 reads SVGIG (reference sequence). Trimming left V 1 base short and J 4 bases short, with 11 bases between. The CDR3 loop spans 14 amino acids. Study conclusions and caveats: Later analysis reportedly placed an Asian-associated ancestry cluster below the roughly 680-donor mean in N-insertions. Reports indicate that TCR beta sequences accurately predicted the HLA-A and HLA-B alleles of most subjects.

Vbeta (60) and Jbeta (13) primers were used in the PCR. The data were produced by immunoSEQ multiplex PCR, yet TCRdb's version contains in-frame clones alone and is incomplete. Counted here are about 130,000 clones, 15% to 20% occurring once; the ten biggest clones make up about 3%. V usage is TRBV30 and J usage is TRBJ1-5; D unclear. Sequenced material: PBMCs. This TCR came from a female donor in good health and CMV-seropositive. CDR3 DNA: TGTGCCTGGAGTGGGAGGGTTTCAAATCAGCCCCAGCATTTT. It yields the protein CAWSGRVSNQPQHF.